This T cell receptor (beta chain) emerged from a study of CD8 T cells in Susac syndrome. Random-hexamer reverse transcription was applied to about 0.45 to 1 ug RNA. Coverage of TCR beta CDR3 amplification by immunoSEQ multiplex PCR extended to 54 Vbeta and 13 Jbeta. TCRdb ran MiXCR on the immunoSEQ multiplex PCR reads and lists one entry per CDR3 protein. Of roughly 400,000 distinct CDR3 sequences in the sample, approximately 85% are singletons; the top ten hold under 0.15%. In its sample, this clonotype was seen once. Germline V lookup: CDR1 SGHDN, CDR2 FVKESK. The J segment lost 0 bases and the V segment lost 0 bases, leaving 5 bases of the junction unmatched. This CDR3 contains 18 residues.

The sequencing input was CD8+ T cells from PBMCs. The source of this sequence is a human donor with multiple sclerosis. The genes are TRBV14 and TRBJ2-6; 7 nucleotides agree with TRBD1. In DNA form, the CDR3 reads TGTGCCAGCAGCCAAGATTGGGACAGTTTCTCTGGGGCCAACGTCCTGACTTTC. This gives the protein CASSQDWDSFSGANVLTF.